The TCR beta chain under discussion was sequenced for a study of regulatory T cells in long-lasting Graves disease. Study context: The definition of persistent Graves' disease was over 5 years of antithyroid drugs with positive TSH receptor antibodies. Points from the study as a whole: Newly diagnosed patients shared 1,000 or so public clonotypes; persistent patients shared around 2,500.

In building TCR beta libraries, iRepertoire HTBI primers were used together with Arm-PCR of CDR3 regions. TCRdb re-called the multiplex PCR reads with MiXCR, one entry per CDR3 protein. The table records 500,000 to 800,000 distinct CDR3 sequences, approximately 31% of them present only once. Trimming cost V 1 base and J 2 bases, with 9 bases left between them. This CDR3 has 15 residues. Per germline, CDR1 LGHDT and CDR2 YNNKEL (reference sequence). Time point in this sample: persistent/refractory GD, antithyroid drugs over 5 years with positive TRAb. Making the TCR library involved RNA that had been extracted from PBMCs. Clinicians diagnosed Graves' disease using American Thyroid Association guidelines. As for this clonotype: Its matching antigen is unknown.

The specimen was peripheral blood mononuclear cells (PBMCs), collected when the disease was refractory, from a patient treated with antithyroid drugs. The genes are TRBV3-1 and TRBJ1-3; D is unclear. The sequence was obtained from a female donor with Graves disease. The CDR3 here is CASSQAVTTGNTIYF. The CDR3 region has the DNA TGTGCCAGCAGCCAAGCGGTTACAACTGGAAACACCATATATTTT.